This T cell receptor (beta chain) came from a study of OX40 agonist ivuxolimab in advanced cancers. Study in general: Patients received ivuxolimab, an agonistic anti-OX40 (CD134) antibody. Patients undergoing dose escalation presented with hepatocellular carcinoma, melanoma, renal cell or head and neck cancer.

Notes on this clone: What it binds is unknown.

The table came from immunoSEQ multiplex PCR; TCRdb's copy has only in-frame clones and leaves some out. The table shows 100,000 or so clones, with roughly 94% occurring only once. Study-level points and caveats: At 0.1 to 3.0 mg/kg and by week 6, CD4+ and CD8+ T cells in the blood had expanded clonally. Partial responders at 0.1-3.0 mg/kg showed near-lowest clonal expansion.

This TCR derives from an adult with an advanced solid tumor such as melanoma, head and neck, liver or kidney cancer. The starting material was CD4+ or CD8+ T cells sorted from blood, obtained in a trial of the OX40 agonist ivuxolimab.

The CDR3 DNA sequence: TGTGCCAGCAGTGGGGACTTTCTTTCCTACGAGCAGTACTTC. As protein: CASSGDFLSYEQYF. The chain has TRBV7-8 and TRBJ2-7; possible D gene TRBD2, 6 bases. Trimming shortened V by 6 bases and J by 1 base, and 13 bases separated the two germline ends. The CDR3 is 14 residues long. Germline V gives CDR1 SGHVS, CDR2 FQNEAQ.